This T cell receptor beta chain was profiled in a study of T cells in tuberculosis. This CDR3 is built from 18 residues. Germline trimming cut 5 bases from V and 5 bases from J; bases unmatched to any gene: 20. Germline lookup yields CDR1 MGHRA and CDR2 YSYEKL. Assay: immunoSEQ multiplex PCR; the TCRdb copy retains only in-frame clones and omits some. The table lists fewer than 40,000 clones, about 95% of them singletons. The origin of this receptor is a donor aged 10-35 years with latent tuberculosis or without tuberculosis infection. The chain couples TRBV4-1 to TRBJ1-1; 7 nucleotides align to TRBD1. Sequencing input: PBMCs. CDR3 nucleotides: TGCGCCAGCAGCTCAACTGTCGCAGACAGGGCGAGGCTAACTGAAGCTTTCTTT. It yields the protein CASSSTVADRARLTEAFF.